This TCR beta chain was captured by sequencing in a study of graft-versus-host responses after intestinal transplantation. On the study more broadly: Multivisceral, liver-intestinal, or isolated intestinal grafts went to recipients. Each recipient received anti-thymocyte globulin induction, then tacrolimus and steroids for three to four years.

Comments on this clone: The antigen is unknown.

Data came from immunoSEQ multiplex PCR; TCRdb stores just in-frame clones and leaves some out. The data show about 86,000 clones, with 88% seen just once and approximately 0.28% held by the top ten. General observations from the study: GvH clones appeared in recipient marrow, some first in ileum or blood.

The germline V gene encodes CDR1 MDHEN and CDR2 SYDVKM. The CDR3 consists of 16 residues. V was clipped by 7 bases and J by 6 bases, with 24 bases between them. The material was unstimulated CD4+ T cells sorted from spleen or lymph node cells, obtained before transplant. The sequence was collected from a human donor who was the organ donor for an intestinal transplant. The V gene is TRBV28, the J gene TRBJ1-1; a weak D match, TRBD1 (6 bases). CDR3 in DNA: TGTGCCAGCACTCCGCTAGGACAGTTGTTTTTCGCTGAAGCTTTCTTT. It translates to CASTPLGQLFFAEAFF.